Presented here are 32 T cell receptor beta chains from one specimen sequenced in a study of blood T cell repertoires in COVID-19. Using immunoSEQ multiplex PCR, the repertoire was profiled, and TCRdb retains in-frame clones only, with some absent. The sample lists fewer than 300,000 clones; approximately 84% were seen once. Sequencing was performed on peripheral blood. The receptors derive from a man aged 45 to 65 with COVID-19, enrolled during active disease.

This clone was counted a single time. The chain links TRBV5-4 to TRBJ1-3; tentatively, D is TRBD1 (5 bases). Germline-derived CDR1 and CDR2 are SGHNT and YYREEE (reference sequence). CDR3 length equals 15 residues. The V and J ends lost 0 bases and 2 bases respectively, with 9 bases between them. The CDR3 DNA reads TGTGCCAGCAGCTTGGGTGGAGGGGCTGGAAACACCATATATTTT. Translation gives CASSLGGGAGNTIYF. The full variable domain, completed using reference TRBV5-4 and TRBJ1-3, is ETGVTQSPTHLIKTRGQQVTLRCSSQSGHNTVSWYQQALGQGPQFIFQYYREEENGRGNFPPRFSGLQFPNYSSELNVNALELDDSALYLCASSLGGGAGNTIYFGEGSWLTVV.

The chain carries TRBV14 and TRBJ2-4, with D possibly TRBD2 on 6 matching bases. The CDR3 totals 19 residues. Germline assignment: CDR1 SGHDN and CDR2 FVKESK. Trimming stripped 0 bases from V and 1 base from J, with 19 bases between. The CDR3 loop reads CASSQDGGSAGLAKNIQYF. CDR3 in DNA: TGTGCCAGCAGCCAAGATGGGGGTAGCGCGGGGTTGGCCAAAAACATTCAGTACTTC.

This clone showed up just a few times. The CDR3 sequence is CAISPREGAGDNEQFF. The CDR3 DNA reads TGTGCCATCAGTCCCCGAGAGGGTGCGGGAGACAATGAGCAGTTCTTC. The chain uses TRBV10-3 and TRBJ2-1, with 7 bases aligning to TRBD2. With 5 bases clipped from V and 5 bases from J, the junction kept 12 bases outside the gene matches. Looked up from germline, CDR1 is ENHRY and CDR2 is SYGVKD. This CDR3 has 16 amino acids.

V gene TRBV19 combines with J gene TRBJ1-6; maybe TRBD1 (5 bases). The CDR3 has 15 amino acids. Germline CDR1 is LNHDA and CDR2 is SQIVND (reference sequence). V gave up 7 bases and J gave up 10 bases, with 20 bases separating them. The CDR3 nucleotides are TGTGCCAGTACCGGAGGGGACGGCGCCGAATCACCCCTCCACTTT. Its translation: CASTGGDGAESPLHF.

This rearrangement joins TRBV5-6 to TRBJ1-2; TRBD1 agrees at 7 bases. The junction had 7 bases not matched to a gene; V was cut back by 4 bases and J by 4 bases. The CDR3 sequence is 14 residues long. Germline CDR1 reads SGHDT; CDR2 reads YYEEEE. The CDR3 DNA sequence: TGTGCCAGCAGCAGCCTACAGGGGTCCTATGGCTACACCTTC. Protein: CASSSLQGSYGYTF.

The chain has TRBV6-5 and TRBJ2-1; no clear D gene. In germline, CDR1 is MNHEY, CDR2 SVGAGI. The CDR3 has 14 amino acids. Trimming cost V 2 bases and J 7 bases, with 12 bases left between them. The CDR3 DNA follows: TGTGCCAGCAGTTACACCGTTCTGAGGAATGAGCAGTTCTTC. It codes for CASSYTVLRNEQFF.

This clone was counted between two and nine times. The chain joins TRBV2 to TRBJ1-4; 8 nucleotides line up with TRBD1. The CDR3 extends over 13 amino acids. Trimming took 7 bases from V and 7 from J; bases not matched to a gene: 5. Per germline, CDR1 SNHLY and CDR2 FYNNEI. The CDR3 region has the DNA TGTGCCAGCAAATCGACAGGGGTTGAAAAACTGTTTTTT. It yields the protein CASKSTGVEKLFF.

This sequence joins TRBV27 and TRBJ1-6; D uncertain. Per germline, CDR1 MNHEY and CDR2 SMNVEV (reference sequence). Trimming stripped 5 bases from V and 13 bases from J, with 18 bases between. There are 14 residues in the CDR3. The CDR3 DNA is TGTGCCAGCAGTCTCCACGCAGAGCGGTCCCCCCTCCACTTT. The encoded protein is CASSLHAERSPLHF.

The J gene is TRBJ2-3, the V gene TRBV14, with TRBD2 matching over 8 bases. CDR3 length: 17 residues. V was pared by 5 bases and J by 0 bases, with 10 bases of the junction left unmatched. CDR1 and CDR2 from the germline V gene are SGHDN and FVKESK. The CDR3 coding sequence is TGTGCCAGCAGCTTCCAGGTTGGCGGGAGGAGCACAGATACGCAGTATTTT. Protein: CASSFQVGGRSTDTQYF.

This clone was seen a handful of times. This chain links TRBV19 with TRBJ2-1, with 8 bases lining up with TRBD1. The V and J ends lost 8 bases and 9 bases, in that order; junction bases with no gene match: 3. The CDR3 totals 11 residues. Germline-derived CDR1 and CDR2 are LNHDA and SQIVND (reference sequence). CDR3 amino acids: CASGQGPEQFF. DNA of the CDR3: TGTGCCAGTGGACAGGGTCCTGAGCAGTTCTTC.

The chain combines TRBV6-5 with TRBJ1-2, with D tentatively TRBD1 (6 bases). The CDR3 runs to 13 residues. Trimming took 2 bases from V and 2 from J, leaving 6 bases between them. The germline V gene encodes CDR1 MNHEY and CDR2 SVGAGI. CDR3 DNA sequence: TGTGCCAGCAGTTACACAGGGAACTATGGCTACACCTTC. It yields the protein CASSYTGNYGYTF.

CDR3: CASSLEWTSGQSYNEQFF. The CDR3 DNA follows: TGTGCCAGCAGCTTAGAGTGGACTAGCGGACAATCCTACAATGAGCAGTTCTTC. The chain links TRBV7-9 to TRBJ2-1; 10 nucleotides match TRBD2. V gave up 1 base and J gave up 1 base; unmatched junction bases: 7. In germline, CDR1 is SEHNR, CDR2 FQNEAQ (reference sequence). CDR3 length equals 18 residues.

The chain has TRBV2 and TRBJ1-6, with D unclear. CDR1 and CDR2 from the germline V gene are SNHLY and FYNNEI. Trimming shortened V by 7 bases and J by 7 bases, and 14 bases separated the two germline ends. CDR3 length: 14 residues. CDR3 in amino acids: CASMFLGSNSPLHF. DNA of the CDR3: TGTGCCAGCATGTTCCTCGGGTCCAATTCACCCCTCCACTTT.

As for this clone: The junction departs from germline at one end; a sequencing error may be responsible. This sequence joins TRBV7-7 and TRBJ2-1; 14 bases line up with TRBD2. The CDR3 loop spans 15 amino acids. CDR1 is SSHAT and CDR2 is FNYEAQ in the germline V gene (reference sequence). The CDR3 DNA reads as TGTGCTAGCAGCTCGGGACTAGCGGGAGCTGGTGAGCAGTTCTTC. It is translated as CASSSGLAGAGEQFF.

This chain connects TRBV2 to TRBJ1-4; D remains ambiguous. This CDR3 contains 14 residues. Germline loops: CDR1 SNHLY, CDR2 FYNNEI. With 6 bases removed from V and 8 bases from J, the gap between germline ends came to 16 bases. CDR3 loop: CASRTDSSGEKLFF. In DNA, the CDR3 is TGTGCCAGCAGGACGGACTCGTCGGGGGAAAAACTGTTTTTT.

The chain recombines TRBV7-6 with TRBJ1-4; D remains unclear. Germline loops: CDR1 SGHVS, CDR2 FNYEAQ. The CDR3 length is 14 residues. V was cut by 3 bases and J by 4 bases, with 9 bases left in between. The CDR3: CASSFGLRNEKLFF. CDR3 bases: TGTGCCAGCAGCTTCGGACTGCGTAATGAAAAACTGTTTTTT.

The chain links TRBV27 to TRBJ1-2; TRBD1 agrees at 10 bases. The trim removed 0 bases at V and 5 bases at J, leaving 3 bases unmatched. Germline loops: CDR1 MNHEY, CDR2 SMNVEV (reference sequence). The CDR3 sequence is 15 residues long. The CDR3 protein is CASSLSPGQGYGYTF. As DNA, the CDR3 is TGTGCCAGCAGTTTATCACCGGGACAGGGGTATGGCTACACCTTC.

The chain links TRBV6-6 to TRBJ1-3; 9 bases map to TRBD1. J lost 4 bases, V lost 5 bases, and 12 bases had no gene match. Germline lookup yields CDR1 MNHNY and CDR2 SVGAGI (reference sequence). CDR3 length: 17 residues. The CDR3 reads CASSPTGGGLGGNTIYF. As DNA, the CDR3 is TGTGCCAGCAGTCCAACAGGGGGCGGTCTCGGAGGAAACACCATATATTTT.

V gene TRBV18 combines with J gene TRBJ2-2, with 7 bases lining up with TRBD1. CDR3 length: 16 amino acids. Trimming cost V 1 base and J 2 bases; bases outside gene matches: 4. CDR1 KGHSH and CDR2 LQKENI come from the germline V gene. Here the CDR3 reads CASSPQGQLNTGELFF. The CDR3 DNA is TGTGCCAGCTCACCACAGGGACAGCTCAACACCGGGGAGCTGTTTTTT.

The sample holds one count of this clone. The chain links TRBV3-1 (or the pseudogene TRBV3-2) to TRBJ1-4; tentative D call: TRBD1 (5 bases). The CDR3 runs 14 residues. Germline values: CDR1 LGHDT, CDR2 YNNKEL (reference sequence). The V end lost 5 bases, the J end lost 8 bases, and 15 bases lay between the germline ends. CDR3 DNA sequence: TGTGCCAGCAGCTCTCAGGGCGTGGGGGAAAAACTGTTTTTT. Its translation is CASSSQGVGEKLFF.

The gene calls are TRBV9 and TRBJ2-1; the D is unclear. This CDR3 spans 15 amino acids. Germline V gives CDR1 SGDLS, CDR2 YYNGEE. V was clipped by 2 bases and J by 7 bases, with 16 bases between them. CDR3 coding DNA: TGTGCCAGCAGCGTCGAAGAACACAGTATGAATGAGCAGTTCTTC. Its protein is CASSVEEHSMNEQFF.

The chain couples TRBV15 to TRBJ1-3, with a tentative D call TRBD1 (5 bases). The V gene's germline CDR1 is LNHNV and CDR2 YYDKDF (reference sequence). CDR3 length: 16 residues. Trimming removed 4 bases from V and 4 bases from J, with 17 bases in between. CDR3 amino acids: CATSISLGGAGNTIYF. The CDR3 DNA sequence: TGTGCCACCAGCATCTCCTTGGGAGGGGCCGGAAACACCATATATTTT. Complete variable domain (other parts from reference TRBV15 and TRBJ1-3): DAMVIQNPRYQVTQFGKPVTLSCSQTLNHNVMYWYQQKSSQAPKLLFHYYDKDFNNEADTPDNFQSRRPNTSFCFLDIRSPGLGDTAMYLCATSISLGGAGNTIYFGEGSWLTVV.

This sequence joins TRBV5-6 and TRBJ2-2; tentatively, D is TRBD1 (6 bases). The CDR3 covers 15 residues. In germline, CDR1 is SGHDT, CDR2 YYEEEE. Trimming stripped 1 base from V and 6 bases from J, with 13 bases between. The CDR3 loop is CASSLLGAPSGELFF. CDR3 DNA: TGTGCCAGCAGCTTGCTGGGGGCCCCCTCCGGGGAGCTGTTTTTT.

This chain connects TRBV2 to TRBJ1-4; D is possibly TRBD1 (6 bases). The CDR3 runs 14 residues. Germline CDR1 is SNHLY and CDR2 is FYNNEI. Trimming took 5 bases from V and 7 from J, leaving 14 bases between them. The CDR3 nucleotides read TGTGCCAGCAGTAAACAGGGAGACCGTGAAAAACTGTTTTTT. Translating it yields CASSKQGDREKLFF.

This chain links TRBV28 with TRBJ1-1, with TRBD1 as a possible D gene (5 bases). Trimming removed 2 bases at V and 0 bases at J, with 16 bases between. The V gene's germline CDR1 is MDHEN and CDR2 SYDVKM. There are 17 residues in the CDR3. The CDR3 coding sequence is TGTGCCAGCAGTTTAGGATCAGGGATAGGGGTGAACACTGAAGCTTTCTTT. Translation gives CASSLGSGIGVNTEAFF.

The rearrangement joins TRBV9 to TRBJ1-3, with 9 bases fitting TRBD1. This CDR3 region has 14 residues. J gave up 3 bases and V 3 bases, and 1 base lay outside the gene matches. Looked up from germline, CDR1 is SGDLS and CDR2 is YYNGEE. This CDR3 reads CASSETGGGNTIYF. The CDR3, as DNA: TGTGCCAGCAGCGAGACAGGGGGTGGAAACACCATATATTTT.

The chain employs TRBV7-3 and TRBJ1-1; D remains unclear. There are 14 residues in the CDR3. The germline V gene has CDR1 SGHTA and CDR2 FQGTGA. Trimming left V 5 bases short and J 3 bases short, with 13 bases between. CDR3 loop: CASSPLHGDTEAFF. The CDR3 DNA follows: TGTGCCAGCAGCCCCCTCCACGGGGACACTGAAGCTTTCTTT.

V gene TRBV4-3 combines with J gene TRBJ1-1; the match to TRBD1 covers 8 bases. The CDR3 is 16 residues long. Germline CDR1 reads LGHNA; CDR2 reads YSLEER. The junction had 15 bases not matched to a gene; V was cut back by 1 base and J by 11 bases. CDR3 region: CASSQAQGAAGWRAFF. The CDR3 nucleotides read TGCGCCAGCAGCCAAGCCCAGGGGGCAGCTGGATGGAGGGCTTTCTTT.

The chain joins TRBV10-3 to TRBJ2-1; 8 bases match TRBD2. The CDR3 is made up of 13 amino acids. Germline CDR1 ENHRY, CDR2 SYGVKD. Trimming at V came to 11 bases and at J to 1 base, leaving 4 bases not matched to a gene. The CDR3 region is CAAGGGSYNEQFF. For the CDR3, the DNA is TGTGCCGCCGGGGGGGGGTCCTACAATGAGCAGTTCTTC.

In the case of this clone: The sample holds other DNA sequences that translate to the same CDR3. This sequence joins TRBV9 and TRBJ2-2; D unclear. The V gene lost 0 bases and the J gene lost 2 bases, with 5 bases spanning the gap. Per germline, CDR1 SGDLS and CDR2 YYNGEE. The CDR3 sequence is 14 residues long. CDR3 DNA: TGTGCCAGCAGCGTAGTACTTAACACCGGGGAGCTGTTTTTT. Translation gives CASSVVLNTGELFF.

The chain carries TRBV28 and TRBJ2-1; TRBD1 is a possible D gene (7 bases). The germline V and J ends were trimmed by 4 bases and 5 bases, with 15 bases remaining between them. CDR1 is MDHEN and CDR2 is SYDVKM in the germline V gene. This CDR3 contains 15 residues. CDR3 loop: CASSSPGGRDNEQFF. The CDR3 DNA reads TGTGCCAGCAGTTCCCCAGGGGGGCGCGACAATGAGCAGTTCTTC.

The rearrangement uses TRBV2 and TRBJ1-5, with TRBD1 matching 7 bases. Trimming took 3 bases from V and 0 from J; bases not matched to a gene: 14. This CDR3 is built from 19 residues. Germline lookup yields CDR1 SNHLY and CDR2 FYNNEI. DNA for the CDR3: TGTGCCAGCAGTGATGTACAGGGGAGAGGTGTGGGTAGCAATCAGCCCCAGCATTTT. Translated: CASSDVQGRGVGSNQPQHF.